One and the same sample provided the 23 T cell receptor beta chains below, sequenced in a study of neurological immune-mediated disorders (dated by TCRdb to about 2019). The library was built by means of 5' RACE. Instrument on record: Illumina HiSeq 2500. TCRdb reprocessing: public reads trimmed at Q25 with fastp, clones called with MiXCR, in-frame beta chains kept. Rows merge per CDR3 protein into single entries with the most common DNA and genes. This sample lists about 55,000 distinct CDR3 sequences; 3% to 4.5% were detected once. Of the sample, approximately 1.5% falls within the top ten clones. The sequenced material came from PBMCs. The origin of the receptors is a man aged 30 to 39 with multiple sclerosis.

At least ten counts were recorded for this clonotype. The chain couples TRBV5-1 to TRBJ2-1; 9 bases are a match to TRBD2. Trimming took 2 bases from V and 1 from J; bases not matched to a gene: 10. This CDR3 is 18 amino acids long. Germline V lookup: CDR1 SGHRS, CDR2 YFSETQ. CDR3 residues: CASSFWVSGRQSYNEQFF. The CDR3, as DNA: TGCGCCAGCAGCTTTTGGGTTAGCGGGAGACAATCCTACAATGAGCAGTTCTTC.

The sample holds many counts of this clonotype. This chain connects TRBV19 to TRBJ1-1, with 7 positions matching TRBD1. This CDR3 has 15 residues. CDR1 is LNHDA, CDR2 SQIVND, per germline (reference sequence). Trimming at V came to 9 bases and at J to 4 bases, leaving 14 bases not matched to a gene. The CDR3 spells CASSPGTVLVTEAFF. CDR3 DNA: TGTGCCAGCTCCCCCGGGACAGTATTGGTCACTGAAGCTTTCTTT.

This clonotype was found many times. The J gene is TRBJ2-2, the V gene TRBV20-1; possibly TRBD2 for D (6 bases). The V end lost 4 bases, the J end lost 5 bases, and 14 bases lay between the germline ends. Germline V gene lookup returns CDR1 DFQATT and CDR2 SNEGSKA (reference sequence). The CDR3 has 14 amino acids. CDR3 protein: CSATSGLMTGELFF. CDR3 in DNA: TGCAGTGCTACCTCGGGACTCATGACCGGGGAGCTGTTTTTT.

This clonotype was counted between two and nine times. The chain employs TRBV20-1 and TRBJ2-3; the match to TRBD2 covers 11 bases. The CDR3 is 15 amino acids. The germline V gene has CDR1 DFQATT and CDR2 SNEGSKA (reference sequence). J was trimmed by 9 bases and V by 4 bases; bases with no gene match: 12. DNA of the CDR3: TGCAGTGCTACGGGACTAGCGGACCACCAGGACACGCAGTATTTT. It encodes CSATGLADHQDTQYF.

In this sample, this clonotype turned up many times. The CDR3 protein is CASSLQEDYGYTF. CDR3 DNA sequence: TGTGCCAGCAGCTTACAGGAAGACTATGGCTACACCTTC. The chain combines TRBV7-9 with TRBJ1-2, with D unresolved. Looked up from germline, CDR1 is SEHNR and CDR2 is FQNEAQ (reference sequence). Trimming cost V 2 bases and J 3 bases, with 7 bases left between them. The length of the CDR3 is 13 residues.

This clonotype appeared many times. The chain couples TRBV6-1 to TRBJ2-2, with 7 nucleotides matching TRBD1. V gave up 10 bases and J gave up 2 bases; unmatched junction bases: 10. CDR1 is MNHNS and CDR2 is SASEGT in the germline V gene. CDR3 length: 15 residues. The CDR3 DNA reads as TGTGCCACCCGAAGAGGGACAGTTAACACCGGGGAGCTGTTTTTT. This translates into CATRRGTVNTGELFF.

Remarks on this clonotype: Germline is not matched at one junction end, which may reflect a read error. The chain recombines TRBV3-1 with TRBJ1-6, with 8 bases identical to TRBD1. The CDR3 sequence is 14 residues long. The V gene's germline CDR1 is LGHDT and CDR2 YNNKEL (reference sequence). CDR3: CASSWTGRNSPLNF. The CDR3 DNA is TGTGCCAGCAGCTGGACAGGGCGTAATTCACCCCTCAACTTT. Based on the CDR3 plus reference TRBV3-1 and TRBJ1-6, the full variable domain is DTAVSQTPKYLVTQMGNDKSIKCEQNLGHDTMYWYKQDSKKFLKIMFSYNNKELIINETVPNRFSPKSPDKAHLNLHINSLELGDSAVYFCASSWTGRNSPLNFGNGTRLTVT.

There are many counts of this clonotype. This chain links TRBV5-5 with TRBJ1-2; no clear D gene. The germline V and J ends were trimmed by 1 base and 4 bases, with 11 bases remaining between them. CDR3 size: 14 residues. The germline V gene encodes CDR1 SGHKS and CDR2 YYEKEE (reference sequence). CDR3 region: CASSLMFLPYGYTF. For the CDR3, the DNA is TGTGCCAGCAGCTTGATGTTCCTCCCCTATGGCTACACCTTC.

There are a few counts of this clonotype. A single base separates this from a much larger clone, so it may be a read error. The V call is TRBV6-5, the J call TRBJ2-4; D possibly corresponds to TRBD2 (5 bases). Looked up from germline, CDR1 is MNHEY and CDR2 is SVGAGI. Between the trimmed V and J ends, which lost 6 bases and 10 bases, there was a span of 19 bases. The CDR3 sequence is 14 residues long. The CDR3 DNA follows: TGTGCCAGCAGAGCCGGGGATGGGGTTGAAATTCAGTACTTC. This sequence encodes CASRAGDGVEIQYF.

This clonotype has ten or more counts. The chain recombines TRBV12-3 or TRBV12-4 with TRBJ2-7; D is undetermined. CDR3 size: 14 residues. Trimming removed 1 base from V and 2 bases from J, with 9 bases in between. The CDR3 nucleotides are TGTGCCAGCAGTTTAGGCGGCCGTACCTACGAGCAGTACTTC. Protein: CASSLGGRTYEQYF.

This clonotype was seen ten or more times. The V and J genes are TRBV20-1 and TRBJ1-1; no clear D gene. V shed 0 bases and J shed 6 bases, with 14 bases lying between them. Germline loops: CDR1 DFQATT, CDR2 SNEGSKA (reference sequence). The CDR3 contains 14 residues. CDR3 bases: TGCAGTGCTAGAGATCGCCCCCTTAGATCTGAAGCTTTCTTT. Protein product: CSARDRPLRSEAFF.

Many counts were recorded for this clonotype. The chain employs TRBV12-3 or TRBV12-4 and TRBJ2-2, with unresolved D. Between the trimmed V and J ends, which lost 5 bases and 1 base, there was a span of 11 bases. This CDR3 has 15 residues. CDR3 bases: TGTGCCAGCAGTGTTCCCGGGCTGAACACCGGGGAGCTGTTTTTT. Translation gives CASSVPGLNTGELFF.

In its sample, this clonotype was seen many times. The genes are TRBV12-3 or TRBV12-4 and TRBJ2-5, with D possibly TRBD1 on 5 matching bases. Deletions cut 5 bases from V and 10 bases from J, with 20 bases between. There are 14 residues in the CDR3. The CDR3 sequence is CASSDSAPGLSQYF. CDR3 in DNA: TGTGCCAGCAGTGACAGCGCCCCCGGGTTGAGCCAGTACTTC.

This clonotype showed up just a few times. Given a much more abundant clone one base away, this may be a read error. V usage is TRBV11-2 and J usage is TRBJ2-2, with a tentative D call TRBD2 (5 bases). V dropped 6 bases and J dropped 4 bases, with 9 bases sitting between them. The CDR3 runs to 13 residues. The germline V gene has CDR1 SGHAT and CDR2 FQNNGV. CDR3 residues: CASRREITGELFF. For the CDR3, the DNA is TGTGCCAGCAGACGGGAAATCACCGGGGAGCTGTTTTTT.

The sample holds many counts of this clonotype. The chain carries TRBV5-5 and TRBJ2-7; 7 bases agree with TRBD2. Germline V gene sequence: CDR1 SGHKS, CDR2 YYEKEE (reference sequence). This CDR3 spans 14 amino acids. The junction had 4 bases not matched to a gene; V was cut back by 1 base and J by 3 bases. The CDR3 nucleotides read TGTGCCAGCAGCTTGAGCGGCGGGAGCTACGAGCAGTACTTC. Translated: CASSLSGGSYEQYF.

This clonotype was counted at least ten times. The CDR3 is CSARDLRATDYGYTF. CDR3 sequence (DNA): TGCAGTGCTAGAGATCTTCGGGCAACAGACTATGGCTACACCTTC. The chain joins TRBV20-1 to TRBJ1-2; D is uncertain. The germline V gene encodes CDR1 DFQATT and CDR2 SNEGSKA (reference sequence). Deletions cut 0 bases from V and 3 bases from J, with 14 bases between. The CDR3 is 15 amino acids.

This clonotype appeared many times. This rearrangement joins TRBV18 to TRBJ2-1; unclear D gene. The CDR3 has 17 amino acids. Germline CDR1 KGHSH, CDR2 LQKENI. V was trimmed by 1 base and J by 0 bases, leaving 13 bases between them. CDR3 loop: CASSPLSPLISYNEQFF. CDR3 coding DNA: TGTGCCAGCTCACCACTTAGCCCCCTGATCTCCTACAATGAGCAGTTCTTC.

This clonotype has at least ten counts. This chain uses TRBV5-1 with TRBJ2-1, with 8 nucleotides matching TRBD2. CDR3 length: 16 amino acids. After removal of 4 bases from V and 0 bases from J, the junction contained 6 bases not matched to a gene. Germline V CDR1 and CDR2: SGHRS, YFSETQ. The CDR3 DNA reads TGCGCCAGCAGCCGCTCCGGGACTAGCTCCTACAATGAGCAGTTCTTC. Its translation is CASSRSGTSSYNEQFF.

This clonotype was observed at least ten times. J is TRBJ2-2 and V is TRBV5-1; no definite D call. Trimming shortened V by 3 bases and J by 4 bases, and 13 bases separated the two germline ends. The germline gives CDR1 SGHRS, CDR2 YFSETQ. This CDR3 comprises 15 residues. The CDR3 here is CASSYPQNPTGELFF. In DNA, the CDR3 is TGCGCCAGCAGCTACCCGCAAAATCCCACCGGGGAGCTGTTTTTT.

Many counts were recorded for this clonotype. The CDR3 spells CASSNSGVAQYF. CDR3 in DNA: TGTGCCAGCAGCAATAGCGGGGTAGCGCAGTATTTT. The chain combines TRBV2 with TRBJ2-3; TRBD2 agrees at 8 bases. Germline loops: CDR1 SNHLY, CDR2 FYNNEI. Trimming took 6 bases from V and 10 from J; bases not matched to a gene: 6. The CDR3 is 12 residues long.

The sample holds many counts of this clonotype. The rearrangement uses TRBV6-5 and TRBJ1-3; 9 bases are shared with TRBD1. This CDR3 contains 17 residues. Germline V gene sequence: CDR1 MNHEY, CDR2 SVGAGI. V dropped 4 bases and J dropped 4; count of bases not matched to a gene: 11. DNA of the CDR3: TGTGCCAGCAGTTCCTTCCCCGGACAGGGGTACGGAAACACCATATATTTT. This translates into CASSSFPGQGYGNTIYF.

This clonotype ranks as large. The chain joins TRBV29-1 to TRBJ1-1; no clear D. The CDR3 has 11 residues. The germline gives CDR1 SQVTM, CDR2 ANQGSEA. Trimming took 5 bases from V and 5 from J, leaving 9 bases between them. The CDR3 reads CSVMLETEAFF. CDR3 nucleotides: TGCAGCGTTATGTTGGAGACTGAAGCTTTCTTT.

This clonotype was seen repeatedly, ten times or more. The chain employs TRBV29-1 and TRBJ1-2, with D uncertain. CDR3 length: 15 residues. CDR1 and CDR2 (germline): SQVTM, ANQGSEA. The V end was cut by 7 bases, the J end by 4 bases, with 22 bases between. This chain's CDR3 is CSALEAKGGSYGYTF. CDR3 bases: TGCAGCGCCCTCGAAGCCAAGGGAGGGAGCTATGGCTACACCTTC. Based on the CDR3 plus reference TRBV29-1 and TRBJ1-2, the full variable domain is SAVISQKPSRDICQRGTSLTIQCQVDSQVTMMFWYRQQPGQSLTLIATANQGSEATYESGFVIDKFPISRPNLTFSTLTVSNMSPEDSSIYLCSALEAKGGSYGYTFGSGTRLTVV.